The rows below give T cell receptor beta chains drawn from one sample of a study of long-term antiretroviral therapy in people with HIV. Generated by immunoSEQ multiplex PCR, the TCRdb table keeps only in-frame clones and is missing some. The data hold tens of thousands of clones, with roughly 87% observed a single time. Source: unsorted PBMCs, taken 2 years after starting antiretroviral therapy. Every receptor here comes from a man aged 45 to 65 with HIV. CDR3s leave out the opening cysteine and the closing phenylalanine or tryptophan.

V	J	CDR3
TRBV6-5	TRBJ1-2	ASSPQEFYGYT
TRBV7-2	TRBJ1-1	ASSLDQGGNTEAF
TRBV7-2	TRBJ2-7	ASSLVSTAYEQY
TRBV28	TRBJ2-7	ASRFKGGHLAYEQY
TRBV10-3	TRBJ2-3	AISGTGEFGTQY
TRBV7-9	TRBJ2-7	ASSLEFGSYEQY
TRBV11-2	TRBJ2-3	ASSTRSNTDTQY
TRBV4-3	TRBJ2-7	ASSRFGGEQY
TRBV9	TRBJ1-4	ASSVDPTNEKLF
TRBV27	TRBJ1-5	ASSLVGGQPQH
TRBV25-1	TRBJ1-1	ASRTDYLKNTEAF
TRBV27	TRBJ1-1	ASSFNGGLAF
TRBV19	TRBJ2-4	ASSISDRGWTKNIQY
TRBV15	TRBJ2-6	ATSSFTGLAGANVLT
TRBV28	TRBJ2-1	ASTTLAGDYNEQF
TRBV7-2	TRBJ1-5	ASSLLTGVSQPQH
TRBV5-4	TRBJ2-1	ASSLVGDYNEQF
TRBV28	TRBJ1-2	ASSSDRVGYYGYT
TRBV6-6	TRBJ1-1	ASRPRGGMEGTEAF
TRBV19	TRBJ1-2	ASSITPGGVNGYT
TRBV27	TRBJ2-7	ASKSSYEQY
TRBV6-6	TRBJ1-1	ASSYSRRAGNTEAF
TRBV5-4	TRBJ2-1	ASSPGIYNEQF
TRBV15	TRBJ1-1	ATSRDRPALGAF
TRBV7-9	TRBJ1-1	ASSLALGQDKAF
TRBV7-9	TRBJ2-1	ASSLVSLGYNEQF
TRBV7-9	TRBJ2-7	ASSSTVTYEQY
TRBV30	TRBJ2-7	AWTRGRGTYEQY
TRBV9	TRBJ2-5	ASSPGLHQETQY
TRBV5-3	TRBJ1-4	ARSLLGGEAVWLGEKLF
TRBV5-8	TRBJ2-7	ASSLGYEQY
TRBV10-3	TRBJ2-5	ATRGEREGRETQY